This TCR beta chain appears in the sequencing data of a study of blood T cell repertoires in COVID-19. V was clipped by 5 bases and J by 6 bases, with 14 bases between them. The germline V gene encodes CDR1 MNHEY and CDR2 SVGAGI. This CDR3 contains 14 residues. The method was immunoSEQ multiplex PCR; TCRdb's version includes in-frame clones alone and lacks a portion of them. The data contain about 75,000 clones, 80% to 90% of them seen just once; the ten biggest clones take up approximately 20%. The source of this sequence is a woman aged 45-60 years with acute or convalescent COVID-19. This chain joins TRBV6-5 and TRBJ2-4; D unresolved. The sample consisted of peripheral blood. The CDR3 DNA is TGTGCCAGCAGTCCCAACAGCTTTGTAAACATTCAGTACTTC. Translated: CASSPNSFVNIQYF.